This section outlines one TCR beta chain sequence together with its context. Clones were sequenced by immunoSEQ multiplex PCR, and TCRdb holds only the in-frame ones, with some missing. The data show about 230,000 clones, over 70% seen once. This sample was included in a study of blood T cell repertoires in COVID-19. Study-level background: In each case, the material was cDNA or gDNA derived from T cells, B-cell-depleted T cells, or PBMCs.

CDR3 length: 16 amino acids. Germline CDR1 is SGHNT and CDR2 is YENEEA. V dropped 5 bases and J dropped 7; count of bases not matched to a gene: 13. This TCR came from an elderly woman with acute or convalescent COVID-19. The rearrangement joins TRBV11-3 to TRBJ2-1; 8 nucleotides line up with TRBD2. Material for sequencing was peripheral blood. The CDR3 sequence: CASSPVGGGYGNEQFF. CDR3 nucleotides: TGTGCCAGCAGCCCCGTAGGCGGGGGGTATGGGAATGAGCAGTTCTTC. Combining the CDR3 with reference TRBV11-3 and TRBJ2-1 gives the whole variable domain EAGVVQSPRYKIIEKKQPVAFWCNPISGHNTLYWYLQNLGQGPELLIRYENEEAVDDSQLPKDRFSAERLKGVDSTLKIQPAELGDSAVYLCASSPVGGGYGNEQFFGPGTRLTVL.